Below, 6 T cell receptor beta chains from the same sample are listed, as sequenced in a study of blood T cell repertoires in COVID-19. TCRdb keeps only in-frame clones here, not all; method: immunoSEQ multiplex PCR. Of about 18,000 clones in the sample, over 60% are singletons; the top ten hold around a sixth. The sequencing sample was made of peripheral blood. The origin of the receptors is a man aged 65 to 79 with COVID-19, enrolled during active disease.

A few counts support this clone. The chain couples TRBV6-1 to TRBJ2-1, with TRBD2 matching over 9 bases. The CDR3 runs 16 residues. Germline values: CDR1 MNHNS, CDR2 SASEGT. The V and J ends lost 4 bases and 0 bases, in that order; junction bases with no gene match: 4. The CDR3 sequence: CASSVPSGTSYNEQFF. CDR3 DNA: TGTGCCAGCAGTGTCCCTAGCGGGACCTCCTACAATGAGCAGTTCTTC.

This chain uses TRBV15 with TRBJ1-2; TRBD1 agrees at 11 bases. CDR1 and CDR2 (germline): LNHNV, YYDKDF (reference sequence). The CDR3 extends over 15 amino acids. Losses at the gene ends were 2 bases for V and 7 bases for J; bases not matched to a gene: 6. The CDR3 here is CATSRRTGGAGGYTF. Here the CDR3 DNA reads TGTGCCACCAGCAGAAGGACAGGGGGCGCGGGTGGCTACACCTTC.

This chain links TRBV29-1 with TRBJ1-1; D not resolved. Germline CDR1 reads SQVTM; CDR2 reads ANQGSEA. V shed 1 base and J shed 5 bases, with 8 bases lying between them. The CDR3 is 12 amino acids. This CDR3 is CSVEGRRTEAFF. CDR3 DNA: TGCAGCGTTGAAGGAAGGAGGACTGAAGCTTTCTTT.

The rearrangement uses TRBV25-1 and TRBJ1-6; 7 bases fit TRBD1. Germline loops: CDR1 MGHDK, CDR2 SYGVNS. J lost 10 bases, V lost 6 bases, and 9 bases had no gene match. CDR3 size: 14 residues. CDR3 DNA sequence: TGTGCCAGCAGCGAGGGACAGAGGACCTCACCCCTCCACTTT. This encodes CASSEGQRTSPLHF.

This chain joins TRBV10-2 and TRBJ1-5; D call uncertain. The germline V gene has CDR1 WSHSY and CDR2 SAAADI. V was cut by 4 bases and J by 4 bases, with 5 bases left in between. The CDR3 is 12 residues long. The CDR3 region is CASSGGNQPQHF. CDR3 nucleotides: TGCGCCAGCAGTGGAGGGAATCAGCCCCAGCATTTT.

The chain is built from TRBV18 and TRBJ2-1, with 7 positions matching TRBD2. The CDR3 runs 17 residues. Trimming removed 5 bases from V and 2 bases from J; junction bases left unmatched: 12. The V gene's germline CDR1 is KGHSH and CDR2 LQKENI. CDR3 sequence reads: CASSVAAGVLPYNEQFF. The CDR3 nucleotides are TGTGCCAGCTCAGTGGCGGCGGGAGTCCTTCCCTACAATGAGCAGTTCTTC.